The entry that follows covers one T cell receptor beta chain sequence. Its antigen has not been determined. Nothing much larger sits one base from this clone, and base qualities are not available. The data were taken from a study of blood T cell repertoires in COVID-19 (dated by TCRdb to about 2020). Context from the whole study: The collaborator samples originated in the United States, Italy and Spain and spanned the acute and convalescent phases of COVID-19. The material from the prospective study consisted of cDNA or gDNA derived from T cells, B-cell-depleted T cells, or PBMCs. The dataset comprised deeply sampled blood TCRbeta repertoires from subjects exposed to, actively infected with, or recovered from COVID-19. The repertoires were released in a freely available public database meant as a resource for research on the immune response to SARS-CoV-2. The samples were drawn from the first 160 participants of the ongoing ImmuneRACE study and from 950 to 1,500 subjects provided by 6 global collaborators. Sample metadata almost always included a de-identified subject ID, COVID-19 status, age in years and sex. Where available, HLA class I and class II types were obtained from metadata supplied by the sample provider rather than from assay-based typing.

Compared with germline, V lacks 9 bases and J lacks 4 bases; bases without a gene match: 16. CDR1 is given as MNHEY and CDR2 as SMNVEV, both from the germline V gene (reference sequence). From the cysteine up to the phenylalanine, the CDR3 has a length of 16 residues. The DNA shown is the 48-base CDR3, in frame from base 1. On the study overall, not on this receptor specifically: The quantity of clinical and demographic metadata differed by source and by participant and was supplied without curation.

Each collaborating institution followed its own protocols to collect whole blood in K2EDTA tubes. For TCRbeta analysis, collaborators shipped samples in one of three forms: frozen whole blood, isolated PBMCs, or DNA extracted from either of those sample types. The immunoSEQ Assay, a bias-controlled multiplex PCR, was used to amplify TCRbeta CDR3 regions from genomic DNA. Turning to the authors' computational methods: The number of nucleated cells in each sample was estimated from the amplification of reference gene primers within the assay. To quantify the absolute abundance of each unique TCRbeta CDR3 rearrangement, sequence reads were collapsed and filtered. For each sample, productive Simpson clonality was calculated as the square root of Simpson's diversity index over productive rearrangements. TCRdb took this table from immuneACCESS and kept in-frame rearrangements with V and J called. Such tables lack part of the clones; where checked against another copy, unresolved V genes explain under half of the gap, and the rest is unexplained. V, J and clone size are taken as reported in that table, and D and trimming were inferred from the DNA itself. For this sample there are approximately 26,000 clones; about 90% appear just once. The top ten constitute around 1.7% of the sample.

This receptor was taken from a woman aged 55-70 years with active COVID-19. The chain is encoded by TRBV27 joined to TRBJ2-3, and 7 junctional nucleotides match TRBD2. The sequenced sample consisted of peripheral blood. The DNA sequence reads TGTGCCAGAGATACGGTGGGGGGAGGGCCCCCAGATACGCAGTATTTT. This encodes CARDTVGGGPPDTQYF.